This passage covers 10 T cell receptor beta chains from one sample sequenced in a study of T-cell reconstitution after alpha-beta-depleted transplantation in children. Preparation of the TCRbeta library was carried out with unique molecular identifiers. TCRdb reanalysed the PCR reads using MiXCR and keeps one entry per CDR3 protein. The sample records fewer than 500,000 distinct CDR3 sequences, roughly 43% being singletons. The sample in question was PBMCs, obtained before TCRalphabeta/CD19-depleted stem cell transplant. These receptors came from a girl aged 2 to 10 with aplastic anemia, due to receive a stem cell transplant.

The chain couples TRBV18 to TRBJ2-2; D possibly corresponds to TRBD1 (6 bases). CDR1 and CDR2 (germline): KGHSH, LQKENI. With 5 bases removed from V and 1 base from J, the gap between germline ends came to 14 bases. This CDR3 spans 16 amino acids. CDR3 sequence (DNA): TGTGCCAGCTCATCAGTCGGGACACAGAACACCGGGGAGCTGTTTTTT. It translates to CASSSVGTQNTGELFF.

The chain is built from TRBV10-3 and TRBJ2-7; D is possibly TRBD2 (5 bases). With 4 bases removed from V and 2 bases from J, the gap between germline ends came to 9 bases. Germline lookup yields CDR1 ENHRY and CDR2 SYGVKD. The CDR3 is made up of 13 amino acids. Here the CDR3 reads CAISGLSAYEQYF. The DNA for the CDR3 is TGTGCCATCAGTGGACTATCCGCCTACGAGCAGTACTTC.

The V and J genes are TRBV27 and TRBJ2-6; tentative D call: TRBD1 (5 bases). The CDR3 is made up of 16 amino acids. Trimming took off 7 bases at V and 1 base at J, with 14 bases between the two ends. CDR1 and CDR2 from the germline V gene are MNHEY and SMNVEV (reference sequence). CDR3 sequence (DNA): TGTGCCAGCACCAGGGATCTTTCTTCTGGGGCCAACGTCCTGACTTTC. It is translated as CASTRDLSSGANVLTF.

This clonotype was seen more than once but under ten times. J is TRBJ1-2 and V is TRBV7-9, with a tentative D call TRBD1 (5 bases). The CDR3 covers 16 residues. Germline assignment: CDR1 SEHNR and CDR2 FQNEAQ (reference sequence). Trimming took 2 bases from V and 4 from J, leaving 17 bases between them. Written as DNA, the CDR3 is TGTGCCAGCAGCTTAACGGACATCCACAAAGCCTATGGCTACACCTTC. As protein: CASSLTDIHKAYGYTF.

The chain couples TRBV11-2 to TRBJ2-7; D ambiguous. There are 13 residues in the CDR3. Germline V gene sequence: CDR1 SGHAT, CDR2 FQNNGV. Trimming stripped 1 base from V and 5 bases from J, with 9 bases between. The CDR3 sequence is CASSLGVFNEQYF. In DNA, the CDR3 is TGTGCCAGCAGCTTAGGAGTTTTTAACGAGCAGTACTTC.

This clonotype showed up just a few times. The chain couples TRBV6-2 or TRBV6-3 to TRBJ2-2, with D maybe TRBD1 (7 bases). CDR1 is MNHEY, CDR2 SVGEGT, per germline. Trimming left V 5 bases short and J 5 bases short, with 15 bases between. The CDR3 is 15 amino acids. This chain's CDR3 is CASSRRQGGTGELFF. CDR3 DNA: TGTGCCAGCAGTCGCCGACAGGGAGGAACCGGGGAGCTGTTTTTT.

Worth noting for this clonotype: This could be a read error, since a much larger clone is one nucleotide away. This CDR3 is CSVANTGGLYNEQFF. The DNA for the CDR3 is TGCAGCGTTGCCAATACCGGGGGGTTATACAATGAGCAGTTCTTC. The chain links TRBV29-1 to TRBJ2-1; TRBD2 matches at 7 bases. The J segment lost 4 bases and the V segment lost 4 bases, leaving 10 bases of the junction unmatched. The CDR3 runs to 15 residues. Germline V gene sequence: CDR1 SQVTM, CDR2 ANQGSEA.

This clonotype was observed a few times. The gene calls are TRBV2 and TRBJ2-2; weak D call: TRBD2 (5 bases). Trimming left V 7 bases short and J 2 bases short, with 14 bases between. The germline CDR1 and CDR2 sequences are SNHLY and FYNNEI. The CDR3 has 15 amino acids. Here the CDR3 DNA reads TGTGCCAGCAACGGAGGTCAACTCAACACCGGGGAGCTGTTTTTT. It is translated as CASNGGQLNTGELFF.

The chain joins TRBV6-4 to TRBJ2-7, with D unresolved. CDR1 and CDR2 from the germline V gene are MRHNA and SNTAGT. Between the trimmed V and J ends, which lost 3 bases and 5 bases, there was a span of 8 bases. The CDR3 extends over 12 amino acids. The CDR3 loop reads CASSEEIHEQYF. CDR3 DNA sequence: TGTGCCAGCAGTGAAGAGATCCACGAGCAGTACTTC.

This sequence joins TRBV12-3 or TRBV12-4 and TRBJ1-4; maybe TRBD1 (5 bases). Trimming took off 5 bases at V and 4 bases at J, with 23 bases between the two ends. CDR3 length: 18 amino acids. The chain's CDR3 is CASSLRPKTGGINEKLFF. The DNA for the CDR3 is TGTGCCAGCAGTCTCCGACCTAAAACAGGCGGGATTAATGAAAAACTGTTTTTT.